The 3 T cell receptor beta chains given below trace back to one sample, sequenced in a study of CD8+CD57+ T cells in acquired aplastic anemia. Researchers used genomic DNA as the template to profile TCR beta VDJ and CDR3. TCRdb re-called the reads with MiXCR, one entry per CDR3 protein. The table lists 80,000 or so distinct CDR3 sequences, 40% to 55% of them singletons. Sequences were obtained from sorted CD4+, CD8+, or CD8+CD57+ T cells (not recorded which) from PBMCs. The receptors shown here come from a human donor in good health, serving as a control.

The V gene is TRBV20-1, the J gene TRBJ2-7; tentative D call: TRBD2 (7 bases). Germline CDR1 DFQATT, CDR2 SNEGSKA (reference sequence). This CDR3 has 16 amino acids. V lost 0 bases to trimming and J lost 2 bases, with 17 bases between them. CDR3 loop: CSARERRGALTYEQYF. CDR3 coding DNA: TGCAGTGCTAGAGAACGTCGGGGGGCTTTAACCTACGAGCAGTACTTC.

This clonotype came up many times. The chain couples TRBV2 to TRBJ2-1; 11 bases are shared with TRBD2. CDR1 and CDR2 from the germline V gene are SNHLY and FYNNEI. J was trimmed by 4 bases and V by 8 bases; bases with no gene match: 10. This CDR3 is 16 amino acids long. The DNA for the CDR3 is TGTGCCAGCTCCGGTAGACTAGCGGGGACTTACAATGAGCAGTTCTTC. Its protein is CASSGRLAGTYNEQFF.

This clonotype was observed a few times. This sequence joins TRBV15 and TRBJ2-3; TRBD2 matches at 12 bases. Germline V CDR1 and CDR2: LNHNV, YYDKDF (reference sequence). V lost 3 bases to trimming and J lost 6 bases; unmatched junction nucleotides: 4. The CDR3 totals 15 residues. The CDR3 region has the DNA TGTGCCACCAGCAGGCAGGGACTAGCGGGTGATACGCAGTATTTT. Residues: CATSRQGLAGDTQYF. The full variable domain, completed using reference TRBV15 and TRBJ2-3, is DAMVIQNPRYQVTQFGKPVTLSCSQTLNHNVMYWYQQKSSQAPKLLFHYYDKDFNNEADTPDNFQSRRPNTSFCFLDIRSPGLGDTAMYLCATSRQGLAGDTQYFGPGTRLTVL.